This paragraph reports one TCR beta chain. The sample comes from a study of T cells in tuberculosis. Study at large: IGRA-negative adolescents, IGRA-positive adolescents with latent tuberculosis and adults with active tuberculosis formed this South African cohort.

J lost 0 bases, V lost 5 bases, and 6 bases had no gene match. The germline V gene encodes CDR1 SGHTA and CDR2 FQGNSA. The CDR3 runs 16 residues. Assay: immunoSEQ multiplex PCR; the TCRdb copy retains only in-frame clones and omits some. Among roughly 28,000 clones listed, just over 90% were seen once. The TCR comes from a donor between 10 and 29 years old with latent tuberculosis or without tuberculosis infection. Sequencing input: PBMCs. This chain links TRBV7-2 with TRBJ2-3; 9 bases are a match to TRBD1. The CDR3 sequence is CASSPQGARSTDTQYF. The CDR3 nucleotides are TGTGCCAGCAGCCCACAGGGGGCGCGGAGCACAGATACGCAGTATTTT.